A selection of T cell receptor beta chains follows, all from one sample in a study of shared clonotypes between healthy human individuals. TCRdb keeps only in-frame clones here, not all; method: immunoSEQ multiplex PCR. The sample lists hundreds of thousands of clones, roughly 77% seen once, with approximately 13% in the top ten. The sequencing input was PBMCs. The receptor source for this set is a woman aged 40-49 years in good health. Some clones in this sample may be carry-over from other donors' samples. The CDR3 runs from the conserved cysteine through the conserved F or W. D genes are given only for firm matches. A clone size is listed for some rows: how often the clone was seen (once, few, many), or a class if it is expanded.

TRBD1	TRBV2	-	TRBJ1-5	TGTGCCAGCAGTGAAGCGACAGGGGGGAATCAGCCCCAGCATTTT	CASSEATGGNQPQHF
TRBD1	TRBV7-2	-	TRBJ1-3	TGTGCCAGCAGCTTTACAGGGGTGGCAGGAAACACCATATATTTT	CASSFTGVAGNTIYF
-	TRBV5-4	-	TRBJ1-5	TGTGCCAGCAGCTTGGGTCAGACGCTGAATCAGCCCCAGCATTTT	CASSLGQTLNQPQHF
-	TRBV9	-	TRBJ2-3	TGTGCCAGCAGCTCCCAGGAAGGGATAGCCACAGATACGCAGTATTTT	CASSSQEGIATDTQYF
TRBD1	TRBV5-6	-	TRBJ1-3	TGTGCCAGCAGCGGCGACACAGGGGGCTCTGGAAACACCATATATTTT	CASSGDTGGSGNTIYF
-	TRBV10-3	-	TRBJ2-3	TGTGCCATCAGTGACGGAGTCGGCGCAGATACGCAGTATTTT	CAISDGVGADTQYF
TRBD2	TRBV2	-	TRBJ2-3	TGTGCCAGCAGGAAAGCCTGGGGACTAGCGAGCACAGATACGCAGTATTTT	CASRKAWGLASTDTQYF
-	TRBV27	few	TRBJ2-7	TGTGCCAGCAGTGTCTCAGGGGCAAGCTCCTACGAGCAGTACTTC	CASSVSGASSYEQYF
-	TRBV7-3	-	TRBJ2-1	TGTGCCAGCAGCTTAAGGGCCACCCCCAGATACAATGAGCAGTTCTTC	CASSLRATPRYNEQFF
-	TRBV14	-	TRBJ1-6	TGTGCCAGCAGCCAAGATCCCAGGACGTCACCCCTCCACTTT	CASSQDPRTSPLHF
-	TRBV7-9	-	TRBJ2-3	TGTGCCAGCAGCTTAGGGGGCCCCACAGATACGCAGTATTTT	CASSLGGPTDTQYF
-	TRBV19	-	TRBJ1-1	TGTGCCAGTAGCCCCAGGGGCCAGAACACTGAAGCTTTCTTT	CASSPRGQNTEAFF
-	TRBV28	-	TRBJ1-2	TGTGCCAGCAGGGACCGACCAGGGAACTATGGCTACACCTTC	CASRDRPGNYGYTF
TRBD2	TRBV7-9	-	TRBJ2-3	TGTGCCAGCAGCGTGGGACTAGCGGGCACAGATACGCAGTATTTT	CASSVGLAGTDTQYF
-	TRBV28	-	TRBJ2-7	TGTGCCAGCAGTTTTGGGACGTCCCGCGAGCAGTACTTC	CASSFGTSREQYF
-	TRBV5-1	-	TRBJ2-1	TGCGCCAGCAGCTCGGACATCTACAATGAGCAGTTCTTC	CASSSDIYNEQFF
-	TRBV6-1	-	TRBJ1-2	TGTGCCAGCAGGGTACGGAACAGGGTTAACTATGGCTACACCTTC	CASRVRNRVNYGYTF
-	TRBV27	-	TRBJ2-7	TGTGCCAGCAGTTTCGAACAAGCTAGCGTCGAGCAGTACTTC	CASSFEQASVEQYF
-	TRBV2	once	TRBJ2-7	TGTGCCAGCAGTGCCGGATTAACCTACGAGCAGTACTTC	CASSAGLTYEQYF
-	TRBV6-5	-	TRBJ2-2	TGTGCCAGCAGTTACTCGTTTGGGACTTACACCGGGGAGCTGTTTTTT	CASSYSFGTYTGELFF
-	TRBV15	many	TRBJ1-5	TGTGCCACCAGCAGAGAGGCAGAGGGCGGTCAGCCCCAGCATTTT	CATSREAEGGQPQHF
TRBD1	TRBV18	-	TRBJ1-5	TGTGCCAGCTCAATAGGGACAGGCGGGAGCAATCAGCCCCAGCATTTT	CASSIGTGGSNQPQHF
-	TRBV19	-	TRBJ1-1	TGTGCCAGTAGTATAGTCGCTGGCACTGAAGCTTTCTTT	CASSIVAGTEAFF
-	TRBV18	few	TRBJ2-7	TGTGCCAGCTCACCACAAAGGAATTACGAGCAGTACTTC	CASSPQRNYEQYF
-	TRBV7-8	-	TRBJ1-1	TGTGCCAGCAGCTCTCACATGAACACTGAAGCTTTCTTT	CASSSHMNTEAFF
TRBD1	TRBV7-9	-	TRBJ1-1	TGTGCCAGCAGCTTACCGACAGGGGTGAACACTGAAGCTTTCTTT	CASSLPTGVNTEAFF
-	TRBV28	-	TRBJ2-7	TGTGCCAGCAGTTTATGGATCCTGAGTGGGTCCTACGAGCAGTACTTC	CASSLWILSGSYEQYF
-	TRBV19	once	TRBJ1-2	TGTGCCAGTAGTATAGGAGGGACGATCTATGGCTACACCTTC	CASSIGGTIYGYTF
-	TRBV5-1	-	TRBJ1-4	TGCGCCAGCAGGCCCTCGACAGACTTAGGGGAAAAACTGTTTTTT	CASRPSTDLGEKLFF
-	TRBV18	-	TRBJ2-7	TGTGCCAGCTCACCAGCCGGAGCGGTGGAGCAGTACTTC	CASSPAGAVEQYF
-	TRBV19	-	TRBJ2-1	TGTGCCACCCTCACCCCGGGACTCCTTAATGAGCAGTTCTTC	CATLTPGLLNEQFF
TRBD2	TRBV5-1	few	TRBJ2-1	TGCGCCAGCAGCTTGGTGGGGACTAGCGGGAACAATGAGCAGTTCTTC	CASSLVGTSGNNEQFF
-	TRBV28	-	TRBJ2-5	TGTGCCAGCAGTTTACTCGCTAGGAGGGTGGCAGAGACCCAGTACTTC	CASSLLARRVAETQYF